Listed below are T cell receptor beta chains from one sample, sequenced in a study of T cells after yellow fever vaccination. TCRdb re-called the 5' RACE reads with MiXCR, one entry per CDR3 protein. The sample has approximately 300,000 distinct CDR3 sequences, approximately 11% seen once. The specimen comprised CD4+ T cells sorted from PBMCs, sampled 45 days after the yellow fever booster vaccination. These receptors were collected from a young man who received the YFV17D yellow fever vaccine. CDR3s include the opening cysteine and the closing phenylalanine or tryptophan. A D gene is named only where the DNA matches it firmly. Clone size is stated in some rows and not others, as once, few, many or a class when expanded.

DNA: TGTGCCAGCAGTTTGGGGACAGGGGTTAATTCACCCCTCCACTTT
CDR3: CASSLGTGVNSPLHF
D: TRBD1
V: TRBV28
J: TRBJ1-6
size: many
length: 15

DNA: TGCGCCAGCAGCGCGGGACAGGGAGGTCATTCACCCCTCCACTTT
CDR3: CASSAGQGGHSPLHF
D: TRBD1
V: TRBV5-1
J: TRBJ1-6
size: few
length: 15

DNA: TGTGCCAGCAGCTTGGGGGTTGAGGCCCTCCACTTT
CDR3: CASSLGVEALHF
D: NA
V: TRBV7-2
J: TRBJ1-6
size: few
length: 12

DNA: TGCAGCGTTGGGCTAGCGGGGGGGAGCACAGATACGCAGTATTTT
CDR3: CSVGLAGGSTDTQYF
D: TRBD2
V: TRBV29-1
J: TRBJ2-3
size: NA
length: 15

DNA: TGCAGCGTTGACCCCGCGGGGCCTAGCACAGATACGCAGTATTTT
CDR3: CSVDPAGPSTDTQYF
D: NA
V: TRBV29-1
J: TRBJ2-3
size: NA
length: 15

DNA: TGTGCCAGCAGTGAGTGGGGGAGTAGCTCCTACAATGAGCAGTTCTTC
CDR3: CASSEWGSSSYNEQFF
D: NA
V: TRBV2
J: TRBJ2-1
size: NA
length: 16

DNA: TGCGCCAGCAGCTTGGACGTCTTCCGCAATTCACCCCTCCACTTT
CDR3: CASSLDVFRNSPLHF
D: NA
V: TRBV5-1
J: TRBJ1-6
size: NA
length: 15

DNA: TGTGCCACCAGCAGGGACAGGGTCACCGGGGAGCTGTTTTTT
CDR3: CATSRDRVTGELFF
D: TRBD1
V: TRBV15
J: TRBJ2-2
size: NA
length: 14

DNA: TGTGCCAGCAGTTTACCTGGGACAGGGATGACTGAAGCTTTCTTT
CDR3: CASSLPGTGMTEAFF
D: TRBD1
V: TRBV28
J: TRBJ1-1
size: few
length: 15

DNA: TGCGCCAGCAGCCAAGTTAGTCGGGGGGCCGAGCAGTACTTC
CDR3: CASSQVSRGAEQYF
D: NA
V: TRBV4-3
J: TRBJ2-7
size: few
length: 14

DNA: TGTGCCAGCAGTGAGGGACTAGCGGAAGAGACCCAGTACTTC
CDR3: CASSEGLAEETQYF
D: TRBD2
V: TRBV12-3/TRBV12-4
J: TRBJ2-5
size: many
length: 14

DNA: TGTGCCAGCAGCGTAAACAACAACTATGGCTACACCTTC
CDR3: CASSVNNNYGYTF
D: NA
V: TRBV9
J: TRBJ1-2
size: few
length: 13

DNA: TGTGCCAGCAGCCAAAACCGGGGTCTCCAGCCCCAGCATTTT
CDR3: CASSQNRGLQPQHF
D: NA
V: TRBV7-2
J: TRBJ1-5
size: NA
length: 14

DNA: TGCGCCAGCAGCCAAGCCAGAGCAATTCTCGGTGAAAAACTGTTTTTT
CDR3: CASSQARAILGEKLFF
D: NA
V: TRBV4-3
J: TRBJ1-4
size: NA
length: 16

DNA: TGTGCCAGCAGTTTTCTAGCGGGGGTCAATGAGCAGTTCTTC
CDR3: CASSFLAGVNEQFF
D: TRBD2
V: TRBV27
J: TRBJ2-1
size: NA
length: 14

DNA: TGTGCCAGCAGCTCCGGGGGCCTCGAGCAGTACTTC
CDR3: CASSSGGLEQYF
D: NA
V: TRBV11-2
J: TRBJ2-7
size: NA
length: 12

DNA: TGTGCCAGCAGTTTAGGTGTAGGGGTAGGCGTCTATGGCTACACCTTC
CDR3: CASSLGVGVGVYGYTF
D: NA
V: TRBV28
J: TRBJ1-2
size: few
length: 16

DNA: TGCAGTGCTAAGGGGCCCTTGAGTCCAGATACGCAGTATTTT
CDR3: CSAKGPLSPDTQYF
D: NA
V: TRBV20-1
J: TRBJ2-3
size: few
length: 14

DNA: TGCGCCAGCAGCCGGGACAGGGATAATTCACCCCTCCACTTT
CDR3: CASSRDRDNSPLHF
D: TRBD1
V: TRBV4-1
J: TRBJ1-6
size: many
length: 14

DNA: TGCGCCAGCAGCTCGGGACAGCACACCGGGGAGCTGTTTTTT
CDR3: CASSSGQHTGELFF
D: TRBD1
V: TRBV5-1
J: TRBJ2-2
size: NA
length: 14

DNA: TGTGCCAGCGGGGCGTGGGGCTTCACAGATACGCAGTATTTT
CDR3: CASGAWGFTDTQYF
D: NA
V: TRBV2
J: TRBJ2-3
size: few
length: 14

DNA: TGTGCCAGCAGCTCTCTAGAGGGTGAGCAGTTCTTC
CDR3: CASSSLEGEQFF
D: NA
V: TRBV5-4
J: TRBJ2-1
size: NA
length: 12

DNA: TGTGCCAGCAGTTGGGCCGGCCGCTACGAGCAGTACTTC
CDR3: CASSWAGRYEQYF
D: NA
V: TRBV6-2/TRBV6-3
J: TRBJ2-7
size: many
length: 13

DNA: TGCGCCAGCAGCCCAGAGCCGGACACCACAGATACGCAGTATTTT
CDR3: CASSPEPDTTDTQYF
D: NA
V: TRBV5-1
J: TRBJ2-3
size: few
length: 15

DNA: TGCGCCAGCAGCTTGGACCTGTCGGGGGTTGGGATCGAGCAGTACTTC
CDR3: CASSLDLSGVGIEQYF
D: NA
V: TRBV5-1
J: TRBJ2-7
size: few
length: 16

DNA: TGTGCCAGCAGCTTATGGTCCGGCGATCGGGAGACCCAGTACTTC
CDR3: CASSLWSGDRETQYF
D: NA
V: TRBV7-9
J: TRBJ2-5
size: NA
length: 15

DNA: TGTGCCAGCAGTGATCCCCTACTAGCGGGGAAAGAAAACATTCAGTACTTC
CDR3: CASSDPLLAGKENIQYF
D: TRBD2
V: TRBV6-2/TRBV6-3
J: TRBJ2-4
size: NA
length: 17